This T cell receptor (beta chain) emerged from a study of OX40 agonist ivuxolimab in advanced cancers. At the level of the study: Treatment received earlier with anti-PD-1, anti-PD-L1 or anti-CTLA-4 agents was allowed, and over 30% had some. Study results and caveats: In a subset of nonresponders, normalized T-cell clonal expansion was also low.

Produced via immunoSEQ multiplex PCR; TCRdb's table is partial and in-frame only. The profile covers tens of thousands of clones, with more than 90% appearing a single time and around 6.9% taken by the ten largest. Turning to this clone: Its antigen is unknown.

The CDR3 covers 15 residues. Germline lookup yields CDR1 SGHRS and CDR2 YFSETQ. Trimming shortened V by 0 bases and J by 4 bases, and 10 bases separated the two germline ends. The gene calls are TRBV5-1 and TRBJ1-4; tentative D call: TRBD1 (5 bases). This TCR came from an adult with an advanced solid tumor such as melanoma, head and neck, liver or kidney cancer. Sequencing used CD4+ or CD8+ T cells sorted from blood, obtained in a trial of the OX40 agonist ivuxolimab. In DNA form, the CDR3 reads TGCGCCAGCAGCTTGGCCGGGACCTATAATGAAAAACTGTTTTTT. It specifies CASSLAGTYNEKLFF.